The next 31 T cell receptor beta chains were all read from a single sample in a study of early T cells in non-severe SARS-CoV-2 infection. TCRdb re-called the 5' RACE reads through MiXCR, storing one row per CDR3 protein. The data contain about 40,000 distinct CDR3 sequences, roughly 5% of them singletons. The specimen sequenced was whole blood. These receptors were collected from an adult who was a healthcare worker with PCR-confirmed SARS-CoV-2 infection or an uninfected control (not recorded which).

This clonotype was recorded at least ten times. The chain uses TRBV2 and TRBJ2-3, with a tentative D call TRBD1 (5 bases). CDR1 and CDR2 (germline): SNHLY, FYNNEI. V gave up 6 bases and J gave up 2 bases, with 9 bases separating them. The CDR3 contains 13 residues. The CDR3 region is CASSRDFTDTQYF. The CDR3 DNA reads as TGTGCCAGCAGCAGGGATTTCACAGATACGCAGTATTTT.

Ten or more counts support this clonotype. This chain uses TRBV19 with TRBJ2-2; D is possibly TRBD1 (6 bases). The V end lost 6 bases, the J end lost 6 bases, and 8 bases lay between the germline ends. This CDR3 is built from 12 residues. Looked up from germline, CDR1 is LNHDA and CDR2 is SQIVND (reference sequence). In DNA, the CDR3 is TGTGCCAGTAGGGACAGACCCGGGGAGCTGTTTTTT. Its protein product is CASRDRPGELFF.

Of note for this clonotype: At one end, the junction sequence differs from germline, possibly due to a read error. V gene TRBV25-1 combines with J gene TRBJ2-3, with 9 positions matching TRBD1. The CDR3 covers 18 residues. The germline V gene has CDR1 MGHDK and CDR2 SYGVNS. The CDR3 nucleotides are TGTGCCAGCAGGAGAGCCGGGACAGGGCGATTTGATATGGATACGCATTATTTT. Encoded protein: CASRRAGTGRFDMDTHYF.

Ten or more counts support this clonotype. The rearrangement joins TRBV18 to TRBJ2-1; TRBD1 agrees at 12 bases. CDR3 length: 15 amino acids. The V segment lost 3 bases and the J segment 7 bases; nucleotides outside the gene matches: 4. CDR1 KGHSH and CDR2 LQKENI come from the germline V gene. As DNA, the CDR3 is TGTGCCAGCTCACCGGGGACAGGGGGCCGGAATGAGCAGTTCTTC. Protein product: CASSPGTGGRNEQFF. Full variable domain (outside the CDR3, taken from reference TRBV18 and TRBJ2-1): NAGVMQNPRHLVRRRGQEARLRCSPMKGHSHVYWYRQLPEEGLKFMVYLQKENIIDESGMPKERFSAEFPKEGPSILRIQQVVRGDSAAYFCASSPGTGGRNEQFFGPGTRLTVL.

This clonotype was seen many times. The chain joins TRBV27 to TRBJ2-1; D is possibly TRBD1 (6 bases). V lost 2 bases to trimming and J lost 6 bases, with 32 bases between them. CDR1 and CDR2 from the germline V gene are MNHEY and SMNVEV (reference sequence). The CDR3 has 21 amino acids. CDR3 coding DNA: TGTGCCAGCAGTTTAATTCGGAGGTCGGTTGGGAAATGGGGGCTCGCCAATGAGCAGTTCTTC. Protein sequence: CASSLIRRSVGKWGLANEQFF.

This clonotype has a count of ten or more. The rearrangement joins TRBV7-9 to TRBJ2-5; 8 bases map to TRBD1. This CDR3 is 15 amino acids long. Per the germline V gene, CDR1 is SEHNR and CDR2 is FQNEAQ (reference sequence). The V and J ends lost 5 bases and 5 bases, in that order; junction bases with no gene match: 10. The CDR3 protein is CASSPRTGHGETQYF. CDR3 coding DNA: TGTGCCAGCAGCCCCCGGACAGGGCATGGGGAGACCCAGTACTTC.

This clonotype was counted a few times. The gene calls are TRBV5-4 and TRBJ2-3; weak D call: TRBD1 (6 bases). Germline V lookup: CDR1 SGHNT, CDR2 YYREEE (reference sequence). The CDR3 loop spans 15 amino acids. V dropped 5 bases and J dropped 2 bases, with 15 bases sitting between them. CDR3 DNA sequence: TGTGCCAGCAGAGATGACAGGTTACTCACAGATACGCAGTATTTT. Translated, it gives CASRDDRLLTDTQYF.

This clonotype has at least ten counts. V gene TRBV29-1 combines with J gene TRBJ2-2, with D possibly being TRBD1 (5 bases). The CDR3 runs to 13 residues. The germline V gene has CDR1 SQVTM and CDR2 ANQGSEA. The V and J ends lost 5 bases and 4 bases respectively, with 11 bases between them. In DNA form, the CDR3 reads TGCAGCGTTACGACAGCTTCCACCGGGGAGCTGTTTTTT. Translating gives CSVTTASTGELFF.

This clonotype is medium-sized (0.01 to 0.1%) by share. This sequence joins TRBV29-1 and TRBJ1-3; no clear D. CDR1 and CDR2 (germline): SQVTM, ANQGSEA. This CDR3 is built from 12 residues. V was pared by 4 bases and J by 0 bases, with 4 bases between. CDR3 in DNA: TGCAGCGTTGTCCTCTCTGGAAACACCATATATTTT. It specifies CSVVLSGNTIYF.

This clonotype was counted at least ten times. V usage is TRBV3-1 and J usage is TRBJ2-3; D is ambiguous. Trimming pared 1 base from V and 5 bases from J, leaving 7 bases between. This CDR3 region has 13 residues. The germline V gene encodes CDR1 LGHDT and CDR2 YNNKEL (reference sequence). CDR3 protein: CASSQASRDTQYF. Written as DNA, the CDR3 is TGTGCCAGCAGCCAAGCATCCCGAGATACGCAGTATTTT.

This clonotype has at least ten counts. CDR3 nucleotide sequence: TGTGCCAGCAGTTGGACTAGCTCCTACAATGAGCAGTTCTTC. Translated, it gives CASSWTSSYNEQFF. The chain joins TRBV28 to TRBJ2-1; 7 nucleotides line up with TRBD2. The J segment lost 0 bases and the V segment lost 4 bases, leaving 0 bases of the junction unmatched. Germline-derived CDR1 and CDR2 are MDHEN and SYDVKM. The CDR3 contains 14 residues.

This clonotype appeared a few times. The chain carries TRBV4-1 and TRBJ1-5; D is unclear. The CDR3 runs to 13 residues. Trimming took off 1 base at V and 4 bases at J, with 5 bases between the two ends. CDR1 and CDR2 from the germline V gene are MGHRA and YSYEKL. The CDR3 spells CASSQGQNQPQHF. CDR3 bases: TGCGCCAGCAGCCAAGGACAAAATCAGCCCCAGCATTTT.

This clonotype was counted many times. The chain recombines TRBV11-2 with TRBJ2-3; D is uncertain. Germline V gene lookup returns CDR1 SGHAT and CDR2 FQNNGV. V shed 2 bases and J shed 4 bases, with 4 bases lying between them. CDR3 length: 12 residues. This CDR3 reads CASSLYPDTQYF. The CDR3 DNA sequence: TGTGCCAGCAGCTTATATCCAGATACGCAGTATTTT.

This clonotype was seen a few times. This chain connects TRBV6-2 or TRBV6-3 to TRBJ2-1; 12 positions match TRBD2. The germline gives CDR1 MNHEY, CDR2 SVGEGT. The CDR3 consists of 18 residues. V trimming: 5 bases; J trimming: 0 bases; junction bases outside the gene matches: 8. CDR3 protein: CASSKLAGGLSSYNEQFF. The CDR3 DNA reads TGTGCCAGCAGTAAACTAGCGGGGGGCCTCAGCTCCTACAATGAGCAGTTCTTC.

This clonotype was seen a handful of times. The rearrangement joins TRBV7-2 to TRBJ2-6, with 7 bases fitting TRBD1. This CDR3 is built from 15 residues. From germline, CDR1 is SGHTA and CDR2 FQGNSA. With V trimmed by 6 bases and J by 1 base, 3 bases remained unmatched. The CDR3 bases are TGTGCCAGCAGTCCAGGGGGATCTGGGGCCAACGTCCTGACTTTC. Translation gives CASSPGGSGANVLTF.

The genes are TRBV7-9 and TRBJ1-1; D possibly corresponds to TRBD1 (5 bases). Per germline, CDR1 SEHNR and CDR2 FQNEAQ (reference sequence). The CDR3 is 15 residues long. Between the trimmed V and J ends, which lost 5 bases and 1 base, there was a span of 14 bases. This chain's CDR3 is CASSTNKGTNTEAFF. The CDR3 region has the DNA TGTGCCAGCAGCACAAATAAAGGGACGAACACTGAAGCTTTCTTT.

This clonotype was recorded many times. V gene TRBV5-4 combines with J gene TRBJ1-1, with 7 bases lining up with TRBD1. The length of the CDR3 is 15 residues. With 4 bases clipped from V and 4 bases from J, the junction kept 10 bases outside the gene matches. Germline CDR1 reads SGHNT; CDR2 reads YYREEE (reference sequence). CDR3 DNA sequence: TGTGCCAGCAGCCCGACAGGGAGTGGGAGCACTGAAGCTTTCTTT. Translation gives CASSPTGSGSTEAFF. The variable domain in full, with the rest retrieved from reference TRBV5-4 and TRBJ1-1, is ETGVTQSPTHLIKTRGQQVTLRCSSQSGHNTVSWYQQALGQGPQFIFQYYREEENGRGNFPPRFSGLQFPNYSSELNVNALELDDSALYLCASSPTGSGSTEAFFGQGTRLTVV.

This clonotype was seen repeatedly, ten times or more. This chain joins TRBV11-2 and TRBJ2-3; possibly TRBD2 for D (6 bases). CDR3 size: 16 residues. CDR1 and CDR2 from the germline V gene are SGHAT and FQNNGV. V was shortened by 5 bases and J by 6 bases, with 21 bases between the two germline ends. The CDR3: CASSHWDFPKTDTQYF. The CDR3 DNA reads TGTGCCAGCAGCCACTGGGACTTCCCAAAGACGGATACGCAGTATTTT.

At least ten counts were recorded for this clonotype. The chain links TRBV7-9 to TRBJ2-5; D gene uncertain. CDR1 SEHNR and CDR2 FQNEAQ come from the germline V gene (reference sequence). The germline V and J ends were trimmed by 2 bases and 1 base, with 8 bases remaining between them. This CDR3 has 14 residues. In DNA form, the CDR3 reads TGTGCCAGCAGCTTATCAGGCACCCAAGAGACCCAGTACTTC. Translated, it gives CASSLSGTQETQYF.

This clonotype was counted ten times or more. The chain couples TRBV5-7 to TRBJ1-1; 8 bases agree with TRBD1. TRBV5-7 has ORF status, its function being uncertain. The CDR3 runs 16 residues. After removal of 0 bases from V and 3 bases from J, the junction contained 7 bases not matched to a gene. CDR3 in DNA: TGTGCCAGCAGCTTGGATACAGGGGGGAGGTACACTGAAGCTTTCTTT. It yields the protein CASSLDTGGRYTEAFF.

As for this clonotype: This may be a read error, as it is one base from a much larger clone. V gene TRBV10-2 combines with J gene TRBJ2-3, with TRBD1 matching 7 bases. The germline V gene has CDR1 WSHSY and CDR2 SAAADI. The CDR3 is 16 amino acids. This CDR3 reads CACSAKDRVGTDTQYF. The CDR3 DNA sequence: TGCGCCTGCAGTGCCAAAGACAGGGTCGGCACAGATACGCAGTATTTT.

At least ten counts were recorded for this clonotype. The rearrangement uses TRBV7-2 and TRBJ2-1; 10 bases agree with TRBD1. V was pared by 0 bases and J by 6 bases, with 8 bases of the junction left unmatched. CDR3 length: 17 amino acids. Germline V lookup: CDR1 SGHTA, CDR2 FQGNSA. CDR3: CASSLARGQGNSNEQFF. The DNA of the CDR3 is TGTGCCAGCAGCTTAGCACGGGGACAGGGGAATTCCAATGAGCAGTTCTTC. Full variable domain (rest looked up from reference TRBV7-2 and TRBJ2-1): GAGVSQSPSNKVTEKGKDVELRCDPISGHTALYWYRQSLGQGLEFLIYFQGNSAPDKSGLPSDRFSAERTGGSVSTLTIQRTQQEDSAVYLCASSLARGQGNSNEQFFGPGTRLTVL.

This clonotype showed up many times. Because the CDR3's place on the DNA is in doubt, the DNA is left out and the CDR3 is given as listed by TCRdb. This chain joins TRBV21-1 and TRBJ2-3; the table assigns TRBD2, which was not confirmed against the DNA. TRBV21-1 is marked as a pseudogene. From its first to its last residue, the CDR3 has 16 amino acids. The CDR3 here is CASSKEVAGGTDTQYF.

In its sample, this clonotype ranks as medium-sized (0.01 to 0.1%). This chain uses TRBV2 with TRBJ2-3; TRBD1 agrees at 9 bases. Germline CDR1 and CDR2: SNHLY and FYNNEI. CDR3 length equals 15 residues. V dropped 6 bases and J dropped 2; count of bases not matched to a gene: 6. As DNA, the CDR3 is TGTGCCAGCAGCCCGACAGGGGGGCTCACAGATACGCAGTATTTT. Its protein is CASSPTGGLTDTQYF.

V is TRBV30 and J is TRBJ1-1; D remains unclear. The V gene lost 0 bases and the J gene lost 1 base, with 6 bases spanning the gap. This CDR3 comprises 13 residues. Germline assignment: CDR1 GTSNPN and CDR2 SVGIG (reference sequence). CDR3 nucleotides: TGTGCCTGGAGTGTCCGGAAGAACACTGAAGCTTTCTTT. Amino acids: CAWSVRKNTEAFF. Full variable domain (remainder filled in from reference TRBV30 and TRBJ1-1): SQTIHQWPATLVQPVGSPLSLECTVEGTSNPNLYWYRQAAGRGLQLLFYSVGIGQISSEVPQNLSASRPQDRQFILSSKKLLLSDSGFYLCAWSVRKNTEAFFGQGTRLTVV.

This chain uses TRBV6-5 with TRBJ2-7, with a possible D match to TRBD1 (6 bases). Germline V lookup: CDR1 MNHEY, CDR2 SVGAGI. The V gene lost 6 bases and the J gene lost 2 bases, with 11 bases spanning the gap. There are 13 residues in the CDR3. CDR3 protein: CASRETGAYEQYF. CDR3 sequence (DNA): TGTGCCAGCAGGGAGACAGGAGCCTACGAGCAGTACTTC.

This clonotype was counted at least ten times. This chain links TRBV7-2 with TRBJ2-1; 8 nucleotides align to TRBD2. The CDR3 runs to 17 residues. V lost 4 bases, J lost 2 bases, and 10 bases stayed unmatched. Germline V gene sequence: CDR1 SGHTA, CDR2 FQGNSA. CDR3 sequence reads: CASSYGRTSPPYNEQFF. The CDR3 region has the DNA TGTGCCAGCAGCTACGGCCGGACTAGCCCTCCCTACAATGAGCAGTTCTTC.

This clonotype was counted a few times. The V and J genes are TRBV5-1 and TRBJ1-5; unclear D gene. The germline V and J ends were trimmed by 4 bases and 1 base, with 6 bases remaining between them. There are 13 residues in the CDR3. Germline CDR1 SGHRS, CDR2 YFSETQ. The CDR3 DNA reads as TGCGCCAGCAGCCAGGACAGCAATCAGCCCCAGCATTTT. Protein: CASSQDSNQPQHF.

The V call is TRBV30, the J call TRBJ2-3, with 12 nucleotides matching TRBD2. Trimming at V came to 7 bases and at J to 3 bases, leaving 5 bases not matched to a gene. Germline V gives CDR1 GTSNPN, CDR2 SVGIG (reference sequence). This CDR3 spans 14 amino acids. The CDR3 nucleotides read TGTGCCTCGAGGACTAGCGGGGCAACAGATACGCAGTATTTT. It is translated as CASRTSGATDTQYF.

The gene calls are TRBV18 and TRBJ1-1, with 8 bases aligning to TRBD1. Germline trimming cut 4 bases from V and 1 base from J; bases unmatched to any gene: 2. This CDR3 region has 14 residues. CDR1 is KGHSH and CDR2 is LQKENI in the germline V gene. The CDR3 DNA reads TGTGCCAGCTCACAAGGACAGGGGAACACTGAAGCTTTCTTT. This gives the protein CASSQGQGNTEAFF.

The chain links TRBV20-1 to TRBJ1-1; D remains ambiguous. The CDR3 loop spans 13 amino acids. The V end lost 6 bases, the J end lost 1 base, and 12 bases lay between the germline ends. Germline V lookup: CDR1 DFQATT, CDR2 SNEGSKA (reference sequence). The CDR3 is CSATPMGNTEAFF. CDR3 DNA sequence: TGCAGTGCCACCCCAATGGGGAACACTGAAGCTTTCTTT.